The 27 T cell receptor beta chains below were found in one sample sequenced in a study of blood T cell repertoires in COVID-19. TCRdb's copy holds only in-frame clones and misses some; the assay was immunoSEQ multiplex PCR. The profile shows tens of thousands of clones, 75% to 90% of them singletons. Material for sequencing was peripheral blood. These receptor sequences come from a woman aged 60-75 years with acute or convalescent COVID-19.

This clone was counted between two and nine times. The chain uses TRBV18 and TRBJ1-5; D is uncertain. Per the germline V gene, CDR1 is KGHSH and CDR2 is LQKENI. The CDR3 is made up of 15 amino acids. Between the trimmed V and J ends, which lost 2 bases and 0 bases, there was a span of 8 bases. The chain's CDR3 is CASSPGRYSNQPQHF. In DNA, the CDR3 is TGTGCCAGCTCACCAGGTCGGTATAGCAATCAGCCCCAGCATTTT.

This chain uses TRBV4-1 with TRBJ1-6, with 10 bases matching TRBD1. The CDR3 is made up of 16 amino acids. CDR1 is MGHRA, CDR2 YSYEKL, per germline. Unmatched junction bases numbered 5, after V lost 4 bases and J lost 5 bases. This CDR3 is CASSPQGTGDNSPLHF. CDR3 nucleotide sequence: TGCGCCAGCAGCCCCCAGGGGACAGGGGATAATTCACCCCTCCACTTT.

The rearrangement joins TRBV12-3 or TRBV12-4 to TRBJ2-2, with D possibly being TRBD2 (5 bases). The germline V and J ends were trimmed by 8 bases and 7 bases, with 14 bases remaining between them. The CDR3 length is 13 residues. CDR3 in amino acids: CASRNQRVGELFF. As DNA, the CDR3 is TGTGCCAGCCGTAACCAGAGGGTCGGGGAGCTGTTTTTT.

This clone showed up just once. The V gene is TRBV5-3, the J gene TRBJ1-3, with 11 bases identical to TRBD1. Being an ORF, TRBV5-3 has a function that is uncertain. Losses at the gene ends were 0 bases for V and 3 bases for J; bases not matched to a gene: 5. The CDR3 has 17 amino acids. The chain's CDR3 is CARSLADRGRRGNTIYF. DNA for the CDR3: TGTGCCAGAAGCTTGGCGGACAGGGGGCGTCGTGGAAACACCATATATTTT.

This chain connects TRBV27 to TRBJ2-1, with TRBD2 matching over 14 bases. The germline CDR1 and CDR2 sequences are MNHEY and SMNVEV (reference sequence). CDR3 size: 15 residues. With V trimmed by 6 bases and J by 8 bases, 6 bases remained unmatched. The CDR3 protein is CASRGTSGSIYEQFF. The CDR3, as DNA: TGTGCCAGCAGAGGGACTAGCGGGAGTATTTATGAGCAGTTCTTC.

This clone has more than one count but fewer than ten. CDR3 coding DNA: TGTGCCAGCAGCTATATCGGGACACTGAACACTGAAGCTTTCTTT. It is translated as CASSYIGTLNTEAFF. This chain links TRBV5-4 with TRBJ1-1; D might be TRBD1 (6 bases). V lost 3 bases, J lost 0 bases, and 12 bases lay in between. Germline CDR1 reads SGHNT; CDR2 reads YYREEE (reference sequence). This CDR3 spans 15 amino acids.

CDR3 DNA: TGTGCCTGGGCGGGACAGGGGGGCAATCAGCCCCAGCATTTT. Its translation: CAWAGQGGNQPQHF. The rearrangement links TRBV30 to TRBJ1-5; 11 bases are a match to TRBD1. Germline V gives CDR1 GTSNPN, CDR2 SVGIG (reference sequence). Losses at the gene ends were 5 bases for V and 2 bases for J; bases not matched to a gene: 2. This CDR3 is 14 amino acids long.

This clone has only a few counts. The chain couples TRBV10-2 to TRBJ1-1; maybe TRBD1 (6 bases). Looked up from germline, CDR1 is WSHSY and CDR2 is SAAADI. Trimming removed 2 bases at V and 3 bases at J, with 10 bases between. This CDR3 has 14 amino acids. The CDR3 nucleotides are TGCGCCAGCAGTGAGGGGGGACAATACACTGAAGCTTTCTTT. It encodes CASSEGGQYTEAFF.

The chain carries TRBV5-6 and TRBJ2-3, with a weak D call TRBD2 (6 bases). Per the germline V gene, CDR1 is SGHDT and CDR2 is YYEEEE. This CDR3 comprises 15 residues. V lost 5 bases, J lost 2 bases, and 15 bases lay in between. In nucleotides, the CDR3 is TGTGCCAGCAGTCGAGGGACTTTTCTCACAGATACGCAGTATTTT. Translating gives CASSRGTFLTDTQYF. Combining the CDR3 with reference TRBV5-6 and TRBJ2-3 gives the whole variable domain DAGVTQSPTHLIKTRGQQVTLRCSPKSGHDTVSWYQQALGQGPQFIFQYYEEEERQRGNFPDRFSGHQFPNYSSELNVNALLLGDSALYLCASSRGTFLTDTQYFGPGTRLTVL.

This chain connects TRBV27 to TRBJ1-1; tentatively, D is TRBD1 (6 bases). With 6 bases removed from V and 1 base from J, the gap between germline ends came to 15 bases. The CDR3 totals 15 residues. Germline V gives CDR1 MNHEY, CDR2 SMNVEV (reference sequence). CDR3 sequence: CASRRGQPSNTEAFF. CDR3 coding DNA: TGTGCCAGCAGACGTGGACAGCCTTCGAACACTGAAGCTTTCTTT.

This chain joins TRBV9 and TRBJ1-6, with 7 bases aligning to TRBD1. Trimming removed 4 bases from V and 6 bases from J; junction bases left unmatched: 7. CDR3 length: 15 residues. Germline V gene lookup returns CDR1 SGDLS and CDR2 YYNGEE. CDR3 amino acids: CASSSGGSLNSPLHF. In nucleotides, the CDR3 is TGTGCCAGCAGCTCAGGGGGGAGCCTTAATTCACCCCTCCACTTT.

The chain has TRBV14 and TRBJ2-2; D not resolved. Deletions cut 1 base from V and 0 bases from J, with 3 bases between. The CDR3 consists of 14 residues. Germline assignment: CDR1 SGHDN and CDR2 FVKESK. Here the CDR3 reads CASSQAPNTGELFF. CDR3 sequence (DNA): TGTGCCAGCAGCCAAGCTCCGAACACCGGGGAGCTGTTTTTT.

The DNA of the CDR3 is TGTGCCAGCAGTGACGGACAGCGTGCGACCGGGGAGCTGTTTTTT. It codes for CASSDGQRATGELFF. V gene TRBV2 combines with J gene TRBJ2-2; the D gene is possibly TRBD1 (6 bases). The ends were cut back, 3 bases at V and 5 bases at J, with 13 bases in the middle. There are 15 residues in the CDR3. Germline V lookup: CDR1 SNHLY, CDR2 FYNNEI. Using reference TRBV2 and TRBJ2-2 for the parts outside the CDR3, the full variable domain is EPEVTQTPSHQVTQMGQEVILRCVPISNHLYFYWYRQILGQKVEFLVSFYNNEISEKSEIFDDQFSVERPDGSNFTLKIRSTKLEDSAMYFCASSDGQRATGELFFGEGSRLTVL.

The count of this clone is one. This chain connects TRBV11-2 to TRBJ1-5; TRBD1 is a possible D gene (5 bases). The germline gives CDR1 SGHAT, CDR2 FQNNGV. V gave up 5 bases and J gave up 5 bases, with 13 bases separating them. The CDR3 sequence is 14 residues long. CDR3 protein: CASSPGGKDQPQHF. The DNA of the CDR3 is TGTGCCAGCAGCCCCGGGGGAAAGGATCAGCCCCAGCATTTT.

The gene calls are TRBV6-5 and TRBJ2-6, with D perhaps matching TRBD2 (7 bases). Trimming shortened V by 6 bases and J by 4 bases, and 13 bases separated the two germline ends. Germline lookup yields CDR1 MNHEY and CDR2 SVGAGI. The CDR3 is 15 residues long. The CDR3 DNA reads as TGTGCCAGCAGCTCGCGGGGGCGCGGGGCCAACGTCCTGACTTTC. Translation: CASSSRGRGANVLTF.

This chain uses TRBV10-3 with TRBJ2-1, with D possibly matching TRBD2 (5 bases). Germline CDR1 is ENHRY and CDR2 is SYGVKD. V lost 4 bases, J lost 5 bases, and 12 bases lay in between. This CDR3 is 14 amino acids long. The CDR3, as DNA: TGTGCCATCAGTGGATCGAGCGGCCACAATGAGCAGTTCTTC. This translates into CAISGSSGHNEQFF.

This clone was seen a few times. V usage is TRBV30 and J usage is TRBJ1-3, with D unresolved. CDR3 size: 14 residues. With 5 bases removed from V and 0 bases from J, the gap between germline ends came to 11 bases. Germline loops: CDR1 GTSNPN, CDR2 SVGIG (reference sequence). The CDR3 DNA follows: TGTGCCTGGGCGTGGGCCCACTCTGGAAACACCATATATTTT. Translation gives CAWAWAHSGNTIYF.

The chain employs TRBV12-5 and TRBJ2-5; 9 bases line up with TRBD1. J gave up 1 base and V 6 bases, and 6 bases lay outside the gene matches. This CDR3 has 15 residues. Germline V gives CDR1 LGHNT, CDR2 FRNRAP. CDR3 DNA: TGTGCTAGTGGGACCGGGACAGGGCCCCAAGAGACCCAGTACTTC. Its protein product is CASGTGTGPQETQYF.

This chain's CDR3 is CATSTGQGDTGELFF. The CDR3 DNA follows: TGTGCCACCAGCACCGGACAGGGCGACACCGGGGAGCTGTTTTTT. The chain employs TRBV15 and TRBJ2-2, with TRBD1 matching 8 bases. J lost 3 bases, V lost 4 bases, and 4 bases had no gene match. The CDR3 runs to 15 residues. Per germline, CDR1 LNHNV and CDR2 YYDKDF (reference sequence).

This clone was seen once. The chain employs TRBV5-6 and TRBJ1-6; TRBD1 might be the D (5 bases). Germline V gene sequence: CDR1 SGHDT, CDR2 YYEEEE. Deletions cut 1 base from V and 6 bases from J, with 14 bases between. The CDR3 loop spans 16 amino acids. CDR3 protein: CASSLRRGNINSPLHF. CDR3 DNA sequence: TGTGCCAGCAGCTTGAGACGGGGGAACATTAATTCACCCCTCCACTTT.

The chain joins TRBV7-2 to TRBJ2-1; 12 bases align to TRBD2. V was pared by 3 bases and J by 7 bases, with 4 bases of the junction left unmatched. The CDR3 has 15 residues. Germline CDR1 reads SGHTA; CDR2 reads FQGNSA. CDR3 coding DNA: TGTGCCAGCAGCTTGCGGACTAGCGGGGCTAATGAGCAGTTCTTC. Translating it yields CASSLRTSGANEQFF.

This sequence joins TRBV6-6 and TRBJ1-2; D not certain. The CDR3 consists of 15 residues. The V and J ends lost 2 bases and 2 bases respectively, with 12 bases between them. Germline V lookup: CDR1 MNHNY, CDR2 SVGAGI (reference sequence). This CDR3 is CASSYRQERNYGYTF. The CDR3 DNA reads as TGTGCCAGCAGTTACCGGCAGGAAAGGAACTATGGCTACACCTTC.

This clone showed up just once. V and J are TRBV6-5 and TRBJ1-2; D remains unclear. The CDR3 spans 13 residues. The V gene lost 8 bases and the J gene lost 4 bases, with 14 bases spanning the gap. CDR1 is MNHEY and CDR2 is SVGAGI in the germline V gene. The CDR3: CASAGGSLYGYTF. The CDR3 region has the DNA TGTGCCAGCGCCGGAGGATCGCTCTATGGCTACACCTTC.

V and J are TRBV5-4 and TRBJ2-5; 10 bases agree with TRBD2. V was pared by 1 base and J by 8 bases, with 8 bases of the junction left unmatched. Germline values: CDR1 SGHNT, CDR2 YYREEE (reference sequence). The CDR3 is 15 amino acids. CDR3 bases: TGTGCCAGCAGCTTGCTCCTAGCGGGAGAGACCACCCAGTACTTC. The encoded protein is CASSLLLAGETTQYF.

V usage is TRBV6-2 or TRBV6-3 and J usage is TRBJ1-6; D is uncertain. Germline V gene sequence: CDR1 MNHEY, CDR2 SVGEGT. This CDR3 is built from 13 residues. With 5 bases removed from V and 6 bases from J, the gap between germline ends came to 8 bases. The DNA of the CDR3 is TGTGCCAGCAGTGCCCGGTTTAATTCACCCCTCCACTTT. As protein: CASSARFNSPLHF.

The genes are TRBV24-1 and TRBJ2-3; 9 positions match TRBD1. J was trimmed by 0 bases and V by 4 bases; bases with no gene match: 4. Germline CDR1 reads KGHDR; CDR2 reads SFDVKD. This CDR3 has 16 residues. CDR3 region: CATSERDRESTDTQYF. DNA of the CDR3: TGTGCCACCAGTGAAAGGGACAGGGAGAGCACAGATACGCAGTATTTT.

J is TRBJ1-5 and V is TRBV30, with D possibly being TRBD1 (6 bases). V was pared by 2 bases and J by 2 bases, with 7 bases between. Germline CDR1 GTSNPN, CDR2 SVGIG (reference sequence). This CDR3 has 13 amino acids. The CDR3 here is CAWSPGGNQPQHF. CDR3 DNA: TGTGCCTGGAGTCCAGGGGGCAATCAGCCCCAGCATTTT.